This TCR beta chain was observed in a study of tumor and adjacent non-tumor tissue in lung cancer. Across the whole study: Around 4.2 million productive TCRbeta reads were obtained per sample on average.

Many counts were recorded for this clonotype. The antigen is not known. This sample's RNA came from whole unsorted tissue. The CDR3 spans 14 residues. CDR1 and CDR2 from the germline V gene are LNHDA and SQIVND (reference sequence). Trimming cost V 4 bases and J 1 base, with 10 bases left between them. The study, taken as a whole, reports: Tumor TCR diversity, when higher, was linked to shorter survival.

The library came from three nested PCR rounds adapted from ARM-PCR protocols. A single record per CDR3 protein comes from TCRdb applying MiXCR to the multiplex PCR reads. This repertoire shows under 95,000 distinct CDR3 sequences, about 66% found once; its top ten account for approximately 16%. This chain uses TRBV19 with TRBJ1-1, with D uncertain. Sequences were obtained from lung tumor tissue. The source is a man between 60 and 70 years old with non-small cell lung cancer. CDR3 region: CASSRKGRNTEAFF. In nucleotides, the CDR3 is TGTGCCAGTAGTAGGAAGGGAAGGAACACTGAAGCTTTCTTT.